This TCR beta chain was recovered during a study of blood T cell repertoires in COVID-19. Germline V gene lookup returns CDR1 GTSNPN and CDR2 SVGIG (reference sequence). The V end was cut by 5 bases, the J end by 10 bases, with 20 bases between. The length of the CDR3 is 13 residues. Study processing details: Estimation of nucleated cell counts was performed using reference gene primer amplification. Only in-frame clones appear in the TCRdb table, and some are missing; sequencing was by immunoSEQ multiplex PCR. The DNA gave D and trimming, while V, J and clone size come from that table. The sample consists of approximately 96,000 clones, 80% to 90% of them appearing once. In Seattle, patients joined the study during active infection and were tracked longitudinally.

This TCR came from a human donor with COVID-19, enrolled during active disease. The donor label of this sample is uncertain. Sequenced sample: peripheral blood. This chain links TRBV30 with TRBJ1-1, with a tentative D call TRBD1 (6 bases). The CDR3, as DNA: TGTGCCTGGGTACGGGACACGTACGTAGGAGCTTTCTTT. Its protein is CAWVRDTYVGAFF.